One sample yielded the 10 T cell receptor beta chains listed below, sequenced in a study of neoadjuvant nivolumab and ipilimumab in lung cancer. Sequencing was performed with immunoSEQ multiplex PCR; in TCRdb, only in-frame clones are kept and a portion is missing. Altogether approximately 17,000 clones are present, more than 70% being singletons, with the ten largest covering approximately 8.1%. This sample comprised tumor tissue, obtained after neoadjuvant nivolumab, alone or with ipilimumab, at or shortly before surgery. The receptors were gathered from an adult with non-small cell lung cancer.

The rearrangement joins TRBV6-5 to TRBJ2-7, with D unresolved. This CDR3 spans 13 amino acids. Trimming removed 0 bases at V and 4 bases at J, with 7 bases between. The V gene's germline CDR1 is MNHEY and CDR2 SVGAGI. The CDR3 spells CASSYSAGYEQYF. CDR3 sequence (DNA): TGTGCCAGCAGTTACTCAGCAGGATACGAGCAGTACTTC.

This clone was detected only a few times. This chain joins TRBV6-6 and TRBJ1-5; D not certain. CDR3 length equals 13 residues. CDR1 MNHNY and CDR2 SVGAGI come from the germline V gene (reference sequence). V gave up 7 bases and J gave up 1 base, with 8 bases separating them. The CDR3 sequence: CASMGGSNQPQHF. The CDR3 region has the DNA TGTGCCAGCATGGGTGGGAGCAATCAGCCCCAGCATTTT.

V is TRBV15 and J is TRBJ1-4; 8 nucleotides match TRBD1. After removal of 2 bases from V and 17 bases from J, the junction contained 13 bases not matched to a gene. This CDR3 has 14 amino acids. Per the germline V gene, CDR1 is LNHNV and CDR2 is YYDKDF (reference sequence). The CDR3, as DNA: TGTGCCACCAGCAGAAACGGACAGGGCGCCCTCGGATTTTTT. This encodes CATSRNGQGALGFF.

The genes are TRBV6-5 and TRBJ1-2; 7 bases map to TRBD1. The CDR3 runs 15 residues. The V gene end was trimmed by 4 bases and the J gene end by 2 bases; junction bases not matched to a gene: 7. Germline assignment: CDR1 MNHEY and CDR2 SVGAGI. For the CDR3, the DNA is TGTGCCAGCAGTTCCCAGGGGGGGGAGAACTATGGCTACACCTTC. Translation: CASSSQGGENYGYTF.

The chain employs TRBV18 and TRBJ1-2, with 7 bases that match TRBD1. The CDR3 is made up of 15 amino acids. The germline CDR1 and CDR2 sequences are KGHSH and LQKENI. V was pared by 0 bases and J by 8 bases, with 9 bases of the junction left unmatched. The CDR3 bases are TGTGCCAGCTCACCACCCCTCGGGGCAGGGGGAGGCTACACCTTC. This sequence encodes CASSPPLGAGGGYTF. Full variable domain (remainder filled in from reference TRBV18 and TRBJ1-2): NAGVMQNPRHLVRRRGQEARLRCSPMKGHSHVYWYRQLPEEGLKFMVYLQKENIIDESGMPKERFSAEFPKEGPSILRIQQVVRGDSAAYFCASSPPLGAGGGYTFGSGTRLTVV.

This clone was detected once. The chain links TRBV6-6 to TRBJ2-3; 8 bases are a match to TRBD1. Germline lookup yields CDR1 MNHNY and CDR2 SVGAGI (reference sequence). The CDR3 extends over 16 amino acids. V shed 2 bases, J shed 1 base, and the junction held 5 bases outside the gene matches. CDR3 nucleotide sequence: TGTGCCAGCAGTTACACTAAGGGACAGGGCACAGATACGCAGTATTTT. Translated: CASSYTKGQGTDTQYF.

The rearrangement uses TRBV30 and TRBJ2-3; 8 nucleotides match TRBD2. J lost 7 bases, V lost 2 bases, and 5 bases had no gene match. Germline-derived CDR1 and CDR2 are GTSNPN and SVGIG (reference sequence). CDR3 length: 13 residues. The CDR3 DNA follows: TGTGCCTGGAGTTTCGGGGGGGCAAATACGCAGTATTTT. Its translation is CAWSFGGANTQYF.

In this sample, this clone turned up a few times. The chain is built from TRBV10-1 and TRBJ1-1; TRBD1 aligns across 10 bases. J was trimmed by 6 bases and V by 4 bases; bases with no gene match: 2. Per the germline V gene, CDR1 is WNHNN and CDR2 is SYGVQD (reference sequence). This CDR3 region has 13 residues. The DNA for the CDR3 is TGCGCCAGCAGTGCGGACAGGGGGGCTGAAGCTTTCTTT. Its protein product is CASSADRGAEAFF.

V is TRBV19 and J is TRBJ2-2; 8 positions match TRBD2. Unmatched junction bases numbered 3, after V lost 10 bases and J lost 2 bases. Germline V CDR1 and CDR2: LNHDA, SQIVND (reference sequence). CDR3 length equals 13 residues. Here the CDR3 DNA reads TGTGCCACGCGGGGGGTTAACACCGGGGAGCTGTTTTTT. Amino acid sequence: CATRGVNTGELFF.

CDR3 residues: CASSQDRVADTQYF. CDR3 in DNA: TGCGCCAGCAGCCAAGATAGGGTGGCAGATACGCAGTATTTT. The chain is built from TRBV4-1 and TRBJ2-3; no clear D gene. Trimming cost V 0 bases and J 4 bases, with 8 bases left between them. The CDR3 spans 14 residues. Germline CDR1 MGHRA, CDR2 YSYEKL.